Detailed here is one TCR beta chain. The data stem from a study of PD-L1 blockade in urothelial cancer. Study details: T cells were recovered from blood samples at a median of roughly 150,000.

Described time point: pretreatment peripheral blood. Germline assignment: CDR1 LNHDA and CDR2 SQIVND (reference sequence). The CDR3 is 13 residues long. The V end lost 5 bases, the J end lost 3 bases, and 10 bases lay between the germline ends. The data were produced by immunoSEQ multiplex PCR, yet TCRdb's version contains in-frame clones alone and is incomplete. The data contain more than 85,000 clones, roughly 84% of them singletons. Here the sequenced sample was PBMCs, taken around atezolizumab (anti-PD-L1) treatment. This rearrangement joins TRBV19 to TRBJ1-1; D remains unclear. This clonotype was sampled from a man in his sixties with urothelial cancer. This CDR3 reads CASSALGHTEAFF. The CDR3 bases are TGTGCCAGTAGTGCTCTGGGCCACACTGAAGCTTTCTTT.